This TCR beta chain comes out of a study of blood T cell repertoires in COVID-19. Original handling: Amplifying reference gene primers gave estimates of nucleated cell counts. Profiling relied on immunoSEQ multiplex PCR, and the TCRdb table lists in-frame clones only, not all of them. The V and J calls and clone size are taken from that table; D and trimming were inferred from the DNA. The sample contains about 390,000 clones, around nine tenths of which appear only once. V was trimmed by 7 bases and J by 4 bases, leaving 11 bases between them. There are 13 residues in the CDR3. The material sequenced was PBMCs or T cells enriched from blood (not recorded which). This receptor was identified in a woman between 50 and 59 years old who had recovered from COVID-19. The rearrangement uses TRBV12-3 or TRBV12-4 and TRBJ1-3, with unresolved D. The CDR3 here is CASTRIRGNTIYF. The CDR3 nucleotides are TGTGCCAGCACCAGGATAAGGGGAAACACCATATATTTT.